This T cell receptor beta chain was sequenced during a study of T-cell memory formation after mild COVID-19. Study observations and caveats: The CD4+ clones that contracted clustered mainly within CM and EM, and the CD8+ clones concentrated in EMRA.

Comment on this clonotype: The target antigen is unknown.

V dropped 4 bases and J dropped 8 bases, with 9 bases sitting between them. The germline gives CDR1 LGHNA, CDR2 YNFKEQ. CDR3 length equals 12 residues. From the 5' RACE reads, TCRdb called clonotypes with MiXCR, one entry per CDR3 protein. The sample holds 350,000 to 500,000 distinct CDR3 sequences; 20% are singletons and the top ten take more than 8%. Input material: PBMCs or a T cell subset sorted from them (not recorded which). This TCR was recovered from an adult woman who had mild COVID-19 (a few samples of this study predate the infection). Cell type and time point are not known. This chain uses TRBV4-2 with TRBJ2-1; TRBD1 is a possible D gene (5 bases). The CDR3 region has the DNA TGTGCCAGCAGCCGCCAGGGTCATGAGCAGTTCTTC. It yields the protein CASSRQGHEQFF.